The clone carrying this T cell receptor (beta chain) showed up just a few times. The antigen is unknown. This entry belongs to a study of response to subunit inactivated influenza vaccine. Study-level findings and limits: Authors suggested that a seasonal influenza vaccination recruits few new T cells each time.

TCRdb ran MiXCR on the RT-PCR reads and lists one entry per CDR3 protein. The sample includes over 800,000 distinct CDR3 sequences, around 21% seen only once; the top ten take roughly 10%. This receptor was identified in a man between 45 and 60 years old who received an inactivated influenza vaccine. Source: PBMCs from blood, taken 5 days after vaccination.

CDR3: CASSPKPGLAGVRGYEQYF. For the CDR3, the DNA is TGTGCCAGCAGCCCCAAACCCGGACTAGCGGGAGTAAGGGGCTACGAGCAGTACTTC. This sequence joins TRBV4-2 and TRBJ2-7; the match to TRBD2 covers 13 bases. Germline V gene data show CDR1 as LGHNA and CDR2 as YNFKEQ. V trimming: 4 bases; J trimming: 3 bases; junction bases outside the gene matches: 15. The CDR3 covers 19 residues.